A single sample is the source of the 8 T cell receptor beta chains below, sequenced in a study of cytomegalovirus exposure and HLA in healthy donors. Some clones are missing from TCRdb's copy, which holds only in-frame ones; the method was immunoSEQ multiplex PCR. Found here are 150,000 to 200,000 clones, 85% of them singletons; the top ten hold roughly 15%. Material for sequencing was PBMCs. These receptors were taken from a man aged 18 to 30 in good health and CMV-seropositive.

This chain connects TRBV7-9 to TRBJ2-5; 7 bases align to TRBD1. The CDR3 has 14 residues. Germline V gene data show CDR1 as SEHNR and CDR2 as FQNEAQ (reference sequence). The trim removed 5 bases at V and 1 base at J, leaving 4 bases unmatched. The CDR3 region has the DNA TGTGCCAGCAGCCTACAGGGGCTCCAAGAGACCCAGTACTTC. It is translated as CASSLQGLQETQYF.

This rearrangement joins TRBV10-2 to TRBJ2-1; 10 bases match TRBD2. The CDR3 contains 17 residues. CDR1 is WSHSY, CDR2 SAAADI, per germline. The V and J ends lost 10 bases and 3 bases, in that order; junction bases with no gene match: 15. CDR3 protein: CATVEVAGGGVYNEQFF. The CDR3 DNA sequence: TGCGCCACGGTGGAGGTAGCGGGAGGTGGGGTCTACAATGAGCAGTTCTTC.

The rearrangement joins TRBV4-1 to TRBJ2-7, with 9 bases aligning to TRBD2. The CDR3 runs to 15 residues. Germline trimming cut 4 bases from V and 0 bases from J; bases unmatched to any gene: 4. The germline gives CDR1 MGHRA, CDR2 YSYEKL. CDR3 nucleotides: TGCGCCAGCAGCCGAGCGGGGGGAAGCTCCTACGAGCAGTACTTC. Its protein is CASSRAGGSSYEQYF.

This rearrangement joins TRBV5-1 to TRBJ2-7, with 8 nucleotides matching TRBD1. CDR3 size: 14 residues. The germline V gene has CDR1 SGHRS and CDR2 YFSETQ. Trimming at V came to 0 bases and at J to 3 bases, leaving 2 bases not matched to a gene. CDR3 bases: TGCGCCAGCAGCTTGGGACAGGGGCGCTACGAGCAGTACTTC. Translated, it gives CASSLGQGRYEQYF.

J is TRBJ1-2 and V is TRBV29-1, with a weak D call TRBD1 (5 bases). The CDR3 consists of 13 residues. With 8 bases removed from V and 7 bases from J, the gap between germline ends came to 20 bases. Germline values: CDR1 SQVTM, CDR2 ANQGSEA. Written as DNA, the CDR3 is TGCAGCTCACTCGCAGGAGGGGAGGGTGGCTACACCTTC. Its protein is CSSLAGGEGGYTF.

The chain uses TRBV9 and TRBJ1-2; tentative D call: TRBD1 (5 bases). The V end was cut by 10 bases, the J end by 3 bases, with 16 bases between. The germline V gene encodes CDR1 SGDLS and CDR2 YYNGEE. The CDR3 spans 13 residues. CDR3 bases: TGTGCCTCGAAGGCAGGGAAGGACTATGGCTACACCTTC. It specifies CASKAGKDYGYTF.

The rearrangement joins TRBV4-1 to TRBJ1-2, with TRBD1 as a possible D gene (6 bases). This CDR3 contains 18 residues. Germline CDR1 and CDR2: MGHRA and YSYEKL. V was shortened by 1 base and J by 4 bases, with 22 bases between the two germline ends. The CDR3 loop reads CASSQVGANRDGAYGYTF. For the CDR3, the DNA is TGCGCCAGCAGCCAAGTTGGGGCTAACAGGGACGGCGCCTATGGCTACACCTTC.

The rearrangement links TRBV18 to TRBJ1-1, with D possibly being TRBD1 (5 bases). This CDR3 contains 16 residues. Per the germline V gene, CDR1 is KGHSH and CDR2 is LQKENI. V was trimmed by 2 bases and J by 1 base, leaving 14 bases between them. The CDR3 DNA reads TGTGCCAGCTCACCAGTAGGGGTCGGCCCGAACACTGAAGCTTTCTTT. As protein: CASSPVGVGPNTEAFF.